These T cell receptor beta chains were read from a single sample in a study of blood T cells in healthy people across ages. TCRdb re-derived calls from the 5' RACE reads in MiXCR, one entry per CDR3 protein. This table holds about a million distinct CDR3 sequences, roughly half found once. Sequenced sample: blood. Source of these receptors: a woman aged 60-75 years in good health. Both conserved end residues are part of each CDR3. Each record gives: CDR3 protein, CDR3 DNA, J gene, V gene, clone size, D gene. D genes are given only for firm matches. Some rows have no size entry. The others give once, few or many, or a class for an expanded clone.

CDR3 protein: CASSQYVDRSYEQYF; CDR3 DNA: TGCGCCAGCAGCCAATACGTAGATAGGTCTTACGAGCAGTACTTC; J gene: TRBJ2-7; V gene: TRBV4-1; clone size: NA; D gene: NA
CDR3 protein: CASSPGAAQQETQYF; CDR3 DNA: TGTGCCAGCAGCCCGGGCGCAGCCCAACAAGAGACCCAGTACTTC; J gene: TRBJ2-5; V gene: TRBV5-5; clone size: NA; D gene: NA
CDR3 protein: CASSLVLIPGTDETQYF; CDR3 DNA: TGTGCCAGCAGCTTAGTACTAATCCCAGGGACCGACGAGACCCAGTACTTC; J gene: TRBJ2-5; V gene: TRBV11-1; clone size: NA; D gene: NA
CDR3 protein: CASSTHRRGPEQFF; CDR3 DNA: TGTGCCAGCAGCACCCATCGGAGGGGGCCTGAGCAGTTCTTC; J gene: TRBJ2-1; V gene: TRBV7-9; clone size: few; D gene: NA
CDR3 protein: CASSKQGEFTEAFF; CDR3 DNA: TGCGCCAGCAGTAAACAGGGGGAGTTCACTGAAGCTTTCTTT; J gene: TRBJ1-1; V gene: TRBV4-1; clone size: NA; D gene: TRBD1
CDR3 protein: CASSLGWSGELFF; CDR3 DNA: TGTGCCAGCAGCTTAGGTTGGTCCGGGGAGCTGTTTTTT; J gene: TRBJ2-2; V gene: TRBV7-2; clone size: NA; D gene: NA
CDR3 protein: CASSQDRGESDYEQYF; CDR3 DNA: TGCGCCAGCAGCCAAGATAGGGGGGAATCTGACTACGAGCAGTACTTC; J gene: TRBJ2-7; V gene: TRBV4-1; clone size: NA; D gene: NA
CDR3 protein: CASSSGTGRYTQYF; CDR3 DNA: TGTGCCAGCAGTTCCGGGACAGGGAGGTATACGCAGTATTTT; J gene: TRBJ2-3; V gene: TRBV6-5; clone size: few; D gene: TRBD1
CDR3 protein: CASSLTSPLQYF; CDR3 DNA: TGTGCCAGCAGCCTTACTAGTCCCTTGCAGTATTTT; J gene: TRBJ2-3; V gene: TRBV5-8; clone size: NA; D gene: NA
CDR3 protein: CASSLEPSSYNEQFF; CDR3 DNA: TGTGCCAGCAGCTTAGAACCGAGCTCCTACAATGAGCAGTTCTTC; J gene: TRBJ2-1; V gene: TRBV7-2; clone size: NA; D gene: NA
CDR3 protein: CASSLELRDEQYF; CDR3 DNA: TGTGCCAGCAGCTTAGAATTACGGGACGAGCAGTACTTC; J gene: TRBJ2-7; V gene: TRBV7-2; clone size: NA; D gene: NA
CDR3 protein: CASTQRRQFF; CDR3 DNA: TGTGCCAGCACCCAGAGAAGGCAGTTCTTC; J gene: TRBJ2-1; V gene: TRBV6-6; clone size: few; D gene: NA
CDR3 protein: CASGLKGQGADTQYF; CDR3 DNA: TGTGCCAGCGGCTTAAAGGGACAGGGGGCAGATACGCAGTATTTT; J gene: TRBJ2-3; V gene: TRBV7-9; clone size: NA; D gene: TRBD1
CDR3 protein: CASSSAGNRSPLHF; CDR3 DNA: TGTGCCAGCAGTTCTGCGGGGAACCGGTCACCCCTCCACTTT; J gene: TRBJ1-6; V gene: TRBV12-3/TRBV12-4; clone size: NA; D gene: NA
CDR3 protein: CASGPTTRADNYGYTF; CDR3 DNA: TGTGCCAGCGGGCCGACGACTAGGGCCGATAACTATGGCTACACCTTC; J gene: TRBJ1-2; V gene: TRBV19; clone size: NA; D gene: NA
CDR3 protein: CASSPSGVSGSYNEQFF; CDR3 DNA: TGTGCCAGCAGCCCATCGGGTGTTAGCGGGAGTTACAATGAGCAGTTCTTC; J gene: TRBJ2-1; V gene: TRBV7-2; clone size: NA; D gene: TRBD2
CDR3 protein: CSARESTEAFF; CDR3 DNA: TGCAGTGCTAGGGAGTCCACTGAAGCTTTCTTT; J gene: TRBJ1-1; V gene: TRBV20-1; clone size: once; D gene: NA
CDR3 protein: CSVALRGYNYGYTF; CDR3 DNA: TGCAGCGTTGCCCTCAGGGGTTACAACTATGGCTACACCTTC; J gene: TRBJ1-2; V gene: TRBV29-1; clone size: few; D gene: NA
CDR3 protein: CASSTQLQPQHF; CDR3 DNA: TGTGCCAGCAGTACACAGCTTCAGCCCCAGCATTTT; J gene: TRBJ1-5; V gene: TRBV12-3/TRBV12-4; clone size: NA; D gene: NA
CDR3 protein: CASSFTTSYEQYF; CDR3 DNA: TGTGCCAGCAGCTTTACTACCTCCTACGAGCAGTACTTC; J gene: TRBJ2-7; V gene: TRBV7-2; clone size: NA; D gene: NA
CDR3 protein: CASSYEEPLTDTQYF; CDR3 DNA: TGTGCCAGCAGTTACGAGGAACCACTCACAGATACGCAGTATTTT; J gene: TRBJ2-3; V gene: TRBV6-2/TRBV6-3; clone size: NA; D gene: NA
CDR3 protein: CASSQGLAGDPKNIQYF; CDR3 DNA: TGCGCCAGCAGCCAAGGACTAGCGGGAGACCCCAAAAACATTCAGTACTTC; J gene: TRBJ2-4; V gene: TRBV4-3; clone size: few; D gene: TRBD2
CDR3 protein: CASSLDSATGANVLTF; CDR3 DNA: TGTGCCAGCAGCCTGGACAGTGCCACTGGGGCCAACGTCCTGACTTTC; J gene: TRBJ2-6; V gene: TRBV7-2; clone size: few; D gene: NA
CDR3 protein: CASSFLGRRETQYF; CDR3 DNA: TGTGCCAGCAGTTTTCTGGGGAGAAGGGAGACCCAGTACTTC; J gene: TRBJ2-5; V gene: TRBV27; clone size: NA; D gene: NA